Given below is one T cell receptor (beta chain) in context. What it recognizes is unknown. The germline V gene encodes CDR1 SGHRS and CDR2 YFSETQ. V lost 0 bases, J lost 8 bases, and 27 bases lay in between. This CDR3 contains 19 residues. Repeated repertoire sampling spanned the course of chemoradiotherapy. The repertoire was sequenced with immunoSEQ multiplex PCR; TCRdb's copy has only in-frame clones and lacks some. The sample has tens of thousands of clones, around 94% seen once; the top ten hold roughly 3%. The data are from a study of chemoradiotherapy in HPV16-positive cancers. General study results and limits: Candidate HPV-specific clones and E7-related TCR motifs grew in tumor during treatment.

Sampling was done from a patient who underwent chemoradiotherapy. The receptor was isolated from a human donor with HPV-associated anogenital cancer. V usage is TRBV5-1 and J usage is TRBJ2-1; a weak D match, TRBD2 (8 bases). This CDR3 is CASSLGAASGSTRGDEQFF. Here the CDR3 DNA reads TGCGCCAGCAGCTTGGGGGCTGCTAGCGGGTCCACCAGGGGGGATGAGCAGTTCTTC.